These 25 T cell receptor beta chains originate from one sample sequenced in a study of tumor-infiltrating lymphocytes in primary liver carcinoma. Investigators took RNA and DNA out together from about 20-30 mg of unsorted bulk tissue. A constant-region primer served to make TCR beta cDNA from about 0.5 ug total RNA. Construction of TCR beta libraries relied on three successive nested multiplex PCR rounds employing slightly modified ARM-PCR. TRBV1-TRBV30 forward primers and a C-beta reverse primer were used in the first two PCR rounds, which each ran for approximately 10 cycles. One entry per CDR3 protein, called by TCRdb with MiXCR from the multiplex PCR reads. The repertoire has about 20,000 distinct CDR3 sequences, approximately 79% of them found once; the top ten carry almost 40%. The sample was liver tumor tissue from sampling region 4. Subset specified: tumor region T4, right-lateral pole. These receptors originate from a woman in her twenties or thirties with primary liver carcinoma and hepatitis B virus infection.

The chain employs TRBV5-4 and TRBJ2-1; 9 nucleotides agree with TRBD2. CDR3 length: 16 amino acids. CDR1 is SGHNT, CDR2 YYREEE, per germline (reference sequence). The V gene end was trimmed by 2 bases and the J gene end by 7 bases; junction bases not matched to a gene: 10. CDR3 in DNA: TGTGCCAGCAGCTTCCTCAGCGGGAGGTGTCGGAATGAGCAGTTCTTC. Its protein is CASSFLSGRCRNEQFF.

This clonotype was recorded at least ten times. The junction differs from germline at one of its ends, possibly a read error. The J gene is TRBJ2-7, the V gene TRBV2; a possible D gene is TRBD2 (7 bases). The germline gives CDR1 SNHLY, CDR2 FYNNEI. The CDR3 consists of 14 residues. The CDR3 DNA sequence: TGTGCTAGCAGTGAACGGGGGGCGATCTACGAGCAGTACTTC. Translating it yields CASSERGAIYEQYF.

As for this clonotype: Relative to the germline gene, one junction end is altered; a read error may explain this. The chain recombines TRBV12-5 with TRBJ2-1; D might be TRBD1 (6 bases). Germline V gene lookup returns CDR1 LGHNT and CDR2 FRNRAP. This CDR3 is built from 13 residues. The DNA for the CDR3 is TGTGCCAGTGAACAGGGCTCCTACAATGAACAGTTCTTC. This translates into CASEQGSYNEQFF.

This clonotype was observed a single time. One junction end does not reproduce the germline sequence, and a read error may be involved. J is TRBJ2-5 and V is TRBV28; no firm D call. The CDR3 consists of 14 residues. Germline V lookup: CDR1 MDHEN, CDR2 SYDVKM. CDR3 sequence (DNA): TGTGCCAGCAGTTTGGGATCGCGGAAAGAGACCCAGCACTTC. This codes for CASSLGSRKETQHF.

This clonotype appeared many times. This sequence joins TRBV28 and TRBJ2-5, with 10 bases fitting TRBD1. The germline gives CDR1 MDHEN, CDR2 SYDVKM. J was trimmed by 7 bases and V by 5 bases; bases with no gene match: 7. This CDR3 comprises 14 residues. In DNA, the CDR3 is TGTGCCAGCAGTAACCGGGACAGGGGAGGGACCCAGTACTTC. This gives the protein CASSNRDRGGTQYF.

In this sample, this clonotype turned up many times. The chain couples TRBV11-2 to TRBJ2-1; D uncertain. From germline, CDR1 is SGHAT and CDR2 FQNNGV. This CDR3 region has 13 residues. Trimming cost V 2 bases and J 8 bases, with 10 bases left between them. The CDR3 loop is CASSLNDAYEQFF. As DNA, the CDR3 is TGTGCCAGCAGCTTAAATGATGCCTATGAGCAGTTCTTC.

In the case of this clonotype: The missing conserved phenylalanine or tryptophan at the end of this CDR3 makes a read error likely. This rearrangement joins TRBV18 to TRBJ2-7; TRBD2 is a possible D gene (6 bases). This CDR3 is 15 amino acids long. Per the germline V gene, CDR1 is KGHSH and CDR2 is LQKENI. Here the CDR3 reads CASPPLWGTRYEQYL. The CDR3, as DNA: TGTGCCAGCCCACCACTATGGGGGACTCGGTACGAGCAGTACCTC.

Note on this clonotype: A read error may produce the germline difference seen at one junction end. The V gene is TRBV29-1, the J gene TRBJ2-7; 7 bases agree with TRBD1. Germline CDR1 reads SQVTM; CDR2 reads ANQGSEA. The CDR3 spans 13 residues. The CDR3 region is CGVIKGAPYEQYF. CDR3 sequence (DNA): TGCGGCGTGATTAAGGGGGCCCCCTATGAGCAGTACTTC.

About this clonotype: One end of the junction does not line up with germline, which may come from a read error. This chain uses TRBV12-3 or TRBV12-4 with TRBJ2-2; TRBD2 matches 7 bases. The CDR3 is made up of 12 amino acids. Here the CDR3 reads CASSFASGELLF. The CDR3 nucleotides are TGTGCCAGCAGTTTTGCAAGCGGGGAGCTGTTATTT.

A note on this clonotype: One junction end disagrees with the germline gene, perhaps due to a read error. This chain links TRBV6-1 with TRBJ2-3, with D perhaps matching TRBD1 (5 bases). Per germline, CDR1 MNHNS and CDR2 SASEGT. The CDR3 extends over 14 amino acids. The CDR3 bases are TGTGTCAGCACTGCTGTGTGGTTTACAGGTACGCAGTATTTT. It is translated as CVSTAVWFTGTQYF.

Comments on this clonotype: The junction does not match germline at one end; this may be a read error. In DNA, the CDR3 is TGTGGCAGTAGCCAAGATAGTGAACAACTGTTTTTT. Translation: CGSSQDSEQLFF. The chain recombines TRBV4-2 with TRBJ1-4, with D uncertain. This CDR3 is 12 amino acids long. The germline V gene encodes CDR1 LGHNA and CDR2 YNFKEQ.

A word on this clonotype: One end of the junction is discordant with germline, which a read error may explain. The chain joins TRBV14 to TRBJ2-1; D remains unclear. CDR1 is SGHDN, CDR2 FVKESK, per germline. The CDR3 covers 13 residues. The CDR3 nucleotides read TGTGCCAGCGGCAGAGACCTTCACAATGAGCAGTTCTTT. Translated: CASGRDLHNEQFF.

The chain couples TRBV11-2 to TRBJ2-3, with TRBD2 as a possible D gene (7 bases). The CDR3 length is 13 residues. V gave up 4 bases and J gave up 9 bases, with 14 bases separating them. Looked up from germline, CDR1 is SGHAT and CDR2 is FQNNGV. CDR3: CASSSPGGHTQYF. CDR3 nucleotides: TGTGCCAGCAGCTCCCCGGGGGGCCACACGCAGTATTTT. Variable domain in full (rest from reference TRBV11-2 and TRBJ2-3): EAGVAQSPRYKIIEKRQSVAFWCNPISGHATLYWYQQILGQGPKLLIQFQNNGVVDDSQLPKDRFSAERLKGVDSTLKIQPAKLEDSAVYLCASSSPGGHTQYFGPGTRLTVL.

A note on this clonotype: The CDR3 ends on some other residue instead of the conserved phenylalanine or tryptophan, so this is likely a read error. The CDR3 spells CASSSGLVEQFS. The CDR3 coding sequence is TGTGCCAGCAGCTCGGGACTAGTGGAACAGTTCTCC. The chain is built from TRBV5-4 and TRBJ2-1, with TRBD2 matching 8 bases. With V trimmed by 3 bases and J by 13 bases, 6 bases remained unmatched. This CDR3 comprises 12 residues. Germline V gives CDR1 SGHNT, CDR2 YYREEE (reference sequence).

J is TRBJ1-6 and V is TRBV6-5; TRBD1 might be the D (5 bases). The CDR3 contains 15 residues. The germline V and J ends were trimmed by 7 bases and 9 bases, with 19 bases remaining between them. In germline, CDR1 is MNHEY, CDR2 SVGAGI. The CDR3 DNA reads TGTGCCAGCATGGAAAGGGGTGTCCCCCTTTCACCCCTCCACTTT. This gives the protein CASMERGVPLSPLHF.

As concerns this clonotype: The junction departs from germline at one end; a sequencing error may be responsible. The V gene is TRBV11-2, the J gene TRBJ2-2, with a possible D match to TRBD2 (5 bases). Germline CDR1 SGHAT, CDR2 FQNNGV. The CDR3 contains 14 residues. The CDR3 DNA follows: TGTGCCAGCTGCATAGATTTCCTCACCGGGGAACTGTTTTTT. This codes for CASCIDFLTGELFF.

Regarding this clonotype: The CDR3 does not close with the conserved phenylalanine or tryptophan, likely indicating a read error. This chain joins TRBV7-8 and TRBJ2-7; no definite D call. V was pared by 5 bases and J by 6 bases, with 23 bases between. CDR1 is SGHVS, CDR2 FQNEAQ, per germline. The CDR3 contains 16 residues. Here the CDR3 reads CASSPLLAGEGLEQYI. In DNA form, the CDR3 reads TGTGCCAGCAGCCCATTATTAGCAGGCGAAGGCCTCGAGCAGTACATC.

On this clonotype itself: An end of the junction differs from the germline gene, which may be a read error. The rearrangement joins TRBV4-3 to TRBJ2-2; D is perhaps TRBD1 (5 bases). Germline V CDR1 and CDR2: LGHNA, YSLEER. The CDR3 runs to 16 residues. The CDR3 spells CASTQGAETITGELFF. Written as DNA, the CDR3 is TGCGCCAGCACCCAAGGGGCGGAGACCATCACCGGGGAGCTGTTTTTT.

Points on this clonotype: No conserved phenylalanine or tryptophan ends this CDR3, so it is likely a read error. This rearrangement joins TRBV29-1 to TRBJ2-1; D is unresolved. V lost 7 bases, J lost 7 bases, and 17 bases lay in between. This CDR3 contains 13 residues. The germline gives CDR1 SQVTM, CDR2 ANQGSEA. CDR3 in amino acids: CSAASDASNEQFL. Written as DNA, the CDR3 is TGCAGCGCCGCCAGTGATGCTTCGAATGAGCAGTTCTTA.

This clonotype was counted ten times or more. This may arise from a read error, as a much more abundant clone is one base away. J is TRBJ1-5 and V is TRBV25-1; D is tentatively TRBD1 or TRBD2 (5 bases each). The J call is uncertain, as TRBJ2-3 better fits the DNA end. The germline gives CDR1 MGHDK, CDR2 SYGVNS. The CDR3 sequence is 14 residues long. CDR3 nucleotides: TGTGCCAGCAGTGAGGGGACGGATGATCAGCCCCAGTATTTT. It translates to CASSEGTDDQPQYF.

The count of this clonotype is one. One end of the junction does not line up with germline, which may come from a read error. The chain has TRBV7-3 and TRBJ2-1; 11 positions match TRBD2. The length of the CDR3 is 15 residues. Germline V gene sequence: CDR1 SGHTA, CDR2 FQGTGA. CDR3 residues: CASSLTSGTNSEQIF. The DNA of the CDR3 is TGTGCCAGCAGCTTGACTAGCGGGACGAACAGTGAGCAGATCTTC.

Details on this clonotype: An end of the junction differs from the germline gene, which may be a read error. V gene TRBV6-5 combines with J gene TRBJ2-7; possible D gene TRBD1, 6 bases. Germline V CDR1 and CDR2: MNHEY, SVGAGI. The CDR3 covers 15 residues. The chain's CDR3 is CASSYEDSSSYEQYF. For the CDR3, the DNA is TGTGCCAGCAGTTACGAGGACAGCAGCTCATACGAGCAGTACTTT.

With regard to this clonotype: This likely comes from a read error, as the CDR3 has no conserved phenylalanine or tryptophan at its end. The DNA is omitted, as the CDR3 cannot be located on it reliably, and the CDR3 follows TCRdb's listing. The chain has TRBV6-5 and TRBJ2-7. The CDR3 is 15 amino acids long, termini counted. The germline CDR1 and CDR2 sequences are MNHEY and SVGAGI. This CDR3 is CASSYKDSRSYEQHL.

About this clonotype itself: Compared with germline, one end of the junction differs, possibly owing to a read error. This sequence joins TRBV28 and TRBJ1-3; D is possibly TRBD1 (5 bases). Germline V lookup: CDR1 MDHEN, CDR2 SYDVKM. The length of the CDR3 is 14 residues. The CDR3: CASNLRGSGNTIYF. For the CDR3, the DNA is TGTGCCAGCAATTTGAGGGGTTCCGGAAACACCATATATTTC.

Details on this clonotype: This may be a read error, as it is one base from a much larger clone. V is TRBV12-3 or TRBV12-4 and J is TRBJ1-3; 10 nucleotides match TRBD1. The CDR3 has 14 amino acids. In DNA, the CDR3 is TGTACCAGCAGCCAGACAGGGGGCAGGAACACCATATATTTT. Translating gives CTSSQTGGRNTIYF.